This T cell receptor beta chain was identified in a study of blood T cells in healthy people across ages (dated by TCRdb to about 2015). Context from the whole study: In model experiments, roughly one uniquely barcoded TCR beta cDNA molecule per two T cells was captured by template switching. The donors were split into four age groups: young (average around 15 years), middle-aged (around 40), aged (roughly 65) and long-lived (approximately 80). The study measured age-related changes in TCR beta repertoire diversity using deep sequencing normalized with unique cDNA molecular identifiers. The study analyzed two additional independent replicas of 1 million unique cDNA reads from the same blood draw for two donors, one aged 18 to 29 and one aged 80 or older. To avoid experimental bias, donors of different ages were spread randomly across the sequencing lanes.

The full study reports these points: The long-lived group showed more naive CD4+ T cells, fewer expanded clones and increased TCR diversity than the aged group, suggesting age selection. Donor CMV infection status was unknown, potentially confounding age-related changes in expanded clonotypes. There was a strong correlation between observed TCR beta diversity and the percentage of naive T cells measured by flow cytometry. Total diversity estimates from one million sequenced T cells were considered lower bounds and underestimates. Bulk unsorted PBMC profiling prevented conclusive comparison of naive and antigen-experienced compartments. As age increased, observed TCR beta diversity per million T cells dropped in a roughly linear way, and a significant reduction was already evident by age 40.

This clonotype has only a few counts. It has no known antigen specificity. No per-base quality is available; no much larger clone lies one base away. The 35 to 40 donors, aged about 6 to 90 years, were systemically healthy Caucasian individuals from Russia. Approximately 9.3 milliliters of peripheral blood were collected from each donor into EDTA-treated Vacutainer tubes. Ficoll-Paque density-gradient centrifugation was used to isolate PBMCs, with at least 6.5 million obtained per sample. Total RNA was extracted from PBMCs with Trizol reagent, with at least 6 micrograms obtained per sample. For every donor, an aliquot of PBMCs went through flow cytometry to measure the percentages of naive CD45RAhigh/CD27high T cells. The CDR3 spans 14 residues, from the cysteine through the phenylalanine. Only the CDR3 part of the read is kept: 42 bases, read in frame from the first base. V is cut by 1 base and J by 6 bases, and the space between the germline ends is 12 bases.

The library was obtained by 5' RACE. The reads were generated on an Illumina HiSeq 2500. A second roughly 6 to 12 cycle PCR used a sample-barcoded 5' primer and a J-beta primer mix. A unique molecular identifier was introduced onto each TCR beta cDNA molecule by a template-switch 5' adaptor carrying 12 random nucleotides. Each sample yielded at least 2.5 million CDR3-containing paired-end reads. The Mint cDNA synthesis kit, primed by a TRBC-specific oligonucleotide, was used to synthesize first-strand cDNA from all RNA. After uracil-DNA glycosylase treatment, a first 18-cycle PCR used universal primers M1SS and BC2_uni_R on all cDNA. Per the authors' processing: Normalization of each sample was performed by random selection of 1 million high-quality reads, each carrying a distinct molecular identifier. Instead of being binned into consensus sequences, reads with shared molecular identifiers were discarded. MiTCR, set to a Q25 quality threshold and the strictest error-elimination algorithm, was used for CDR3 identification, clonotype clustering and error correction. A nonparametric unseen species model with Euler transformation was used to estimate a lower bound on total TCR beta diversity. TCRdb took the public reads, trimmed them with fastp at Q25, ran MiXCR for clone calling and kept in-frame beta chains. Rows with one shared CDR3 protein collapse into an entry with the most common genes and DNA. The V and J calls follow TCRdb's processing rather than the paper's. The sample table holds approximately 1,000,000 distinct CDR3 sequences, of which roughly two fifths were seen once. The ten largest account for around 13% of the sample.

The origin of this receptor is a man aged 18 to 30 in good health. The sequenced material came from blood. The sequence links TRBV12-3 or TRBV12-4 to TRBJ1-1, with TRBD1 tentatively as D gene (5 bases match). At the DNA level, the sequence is TGTGCCAGCAGTTTAGGGGGGGAAATGGCTGAAGCTTTCTTT. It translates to CASSLGGEMAEAFF.